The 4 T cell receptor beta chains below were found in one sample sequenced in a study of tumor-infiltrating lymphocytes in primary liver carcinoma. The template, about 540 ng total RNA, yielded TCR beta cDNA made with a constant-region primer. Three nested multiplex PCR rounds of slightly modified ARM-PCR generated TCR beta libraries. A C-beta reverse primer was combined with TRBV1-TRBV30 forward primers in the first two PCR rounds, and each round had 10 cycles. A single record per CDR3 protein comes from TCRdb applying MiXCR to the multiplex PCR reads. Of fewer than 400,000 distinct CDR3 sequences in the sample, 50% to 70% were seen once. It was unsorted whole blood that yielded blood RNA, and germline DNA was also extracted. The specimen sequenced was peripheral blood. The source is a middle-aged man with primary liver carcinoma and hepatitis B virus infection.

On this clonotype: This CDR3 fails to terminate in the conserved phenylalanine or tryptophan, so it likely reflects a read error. CDR3 nucleotides: TGTGCCAGCAGGGGACAGGGGGAAGTGGGGAACACCGGGGAGCTGTTTTAT. This gives the protein CASRGQGEVGNTGELFY. V usage is TRBV6-5 and J usage is TRBJ2-2, with 11 nucleotides matching TRBD1. V shed 6 bases, J shed 1 base, and the junction held 7 bases outside the gene matches. Germline assignment: CDR1 MNHEY and CDR2 SVGAGI. The CDR3 contains 17 residues.

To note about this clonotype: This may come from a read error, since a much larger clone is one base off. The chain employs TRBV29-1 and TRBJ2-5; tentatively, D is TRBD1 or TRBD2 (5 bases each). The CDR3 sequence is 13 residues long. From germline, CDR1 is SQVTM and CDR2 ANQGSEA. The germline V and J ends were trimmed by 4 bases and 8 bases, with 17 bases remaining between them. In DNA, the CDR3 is TGCAGCGTTGGAATTTTAGGGGAGAGAACCCAGTACTTC. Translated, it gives CSVGILGERTQYF.

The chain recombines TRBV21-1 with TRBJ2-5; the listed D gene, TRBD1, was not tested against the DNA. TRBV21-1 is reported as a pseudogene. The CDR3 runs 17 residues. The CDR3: CASSKALGAGVKETQYF. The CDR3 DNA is TGTGCCAGCAGCAAAGCGCTTGGTGCAGGGGTGAAAGAGACCCAGTACTTC.

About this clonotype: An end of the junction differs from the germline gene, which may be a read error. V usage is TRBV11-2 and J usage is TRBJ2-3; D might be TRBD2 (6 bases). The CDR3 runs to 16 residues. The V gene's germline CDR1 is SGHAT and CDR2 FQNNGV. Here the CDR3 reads CARSSQLSGYTDTQYF. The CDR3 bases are TGTGCCAGGAGCTCCCAACTTAGCGGCTACACAGATACACAGTATTTT.